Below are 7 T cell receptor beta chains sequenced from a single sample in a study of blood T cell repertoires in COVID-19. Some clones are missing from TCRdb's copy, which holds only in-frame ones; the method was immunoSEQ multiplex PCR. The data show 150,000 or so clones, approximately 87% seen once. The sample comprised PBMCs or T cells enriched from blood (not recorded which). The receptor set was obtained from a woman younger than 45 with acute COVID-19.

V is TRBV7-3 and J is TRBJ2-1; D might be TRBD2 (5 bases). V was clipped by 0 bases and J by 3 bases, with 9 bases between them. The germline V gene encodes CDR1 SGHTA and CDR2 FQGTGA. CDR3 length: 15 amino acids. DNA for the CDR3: TGTGCCAGCAGCTTAACGGGCACTAGCTACAATGAGCAGTTCTTC. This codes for CASSLTGTSYNEQFF. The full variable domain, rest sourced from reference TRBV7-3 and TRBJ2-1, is GAGVSQTPSNKVTEKGKYVELRCDPISGHTALYWYRQSLGQGPEFLIYFQGTGAADDSGLPNDRFFAVRPEGSVSTLKIQRTERGDSAVYLCASSLTGTSYNEQFFGPGTRLTVL.

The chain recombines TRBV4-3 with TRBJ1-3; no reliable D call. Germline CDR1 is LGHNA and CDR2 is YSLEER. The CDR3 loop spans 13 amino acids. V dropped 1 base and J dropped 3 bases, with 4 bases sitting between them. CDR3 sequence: CASSQAGGNTIYF. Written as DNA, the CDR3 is TGCGCCAGCAGCCAAGCGGGTGGAAACACCATATATTTT.

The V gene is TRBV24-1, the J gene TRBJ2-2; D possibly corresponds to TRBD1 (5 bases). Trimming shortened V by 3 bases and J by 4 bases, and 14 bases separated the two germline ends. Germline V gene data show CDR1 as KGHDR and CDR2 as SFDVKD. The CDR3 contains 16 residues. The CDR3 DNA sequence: TGTGCCACCAGTGATCGAAAGGGGTCGGTCACCGGGGAGCTGTTTTTT. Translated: CATSDRKGSVTGELFF.

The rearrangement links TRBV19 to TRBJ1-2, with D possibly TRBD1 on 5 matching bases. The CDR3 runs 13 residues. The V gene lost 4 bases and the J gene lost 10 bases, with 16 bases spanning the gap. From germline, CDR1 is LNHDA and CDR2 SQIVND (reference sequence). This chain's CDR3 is CASSRQGYGDYTF. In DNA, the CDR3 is TGTGCCAGTAGTAGGCAGGGCTACGGTGACTACACCTTC.

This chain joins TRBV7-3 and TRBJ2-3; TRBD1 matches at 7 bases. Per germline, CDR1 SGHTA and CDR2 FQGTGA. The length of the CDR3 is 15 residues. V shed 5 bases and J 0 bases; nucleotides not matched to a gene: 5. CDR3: CASSQQGQSTDTQYF. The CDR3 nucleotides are TGTGCCAGCAGCCAACAGGGACAGAGCACAGATACGCAGTATTTT.

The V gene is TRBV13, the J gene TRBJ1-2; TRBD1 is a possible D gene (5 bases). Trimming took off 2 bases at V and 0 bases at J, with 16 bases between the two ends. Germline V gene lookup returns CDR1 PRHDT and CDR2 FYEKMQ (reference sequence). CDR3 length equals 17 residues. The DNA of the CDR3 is TGTGCCAGCAGCTTATATTCAGGGCTGGGGTCTAACTATGGCTACACCTTC. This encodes CASSLYSGLGSNYGYTF.

The CDR3 sequence: CAWSVLAGGPYEQYF. Written as DNA, the CDR3 is TGTGCCTGGAGTGTGCTAGCGGGAGGGCCCTACGAGCAGTACTTC. The chain has TRBV30 and TRBJ2-7, with 12 bases lining up with TRBD2. V dropped 0 bases and J dropped 2; count of bases not matched to a gene: 2. Germline CDR1 is GTSNPN and CDR2 is SVGIG (reference sequence). The CDR3 length is 15 residues.